The subject of this entry is one T cell receptor beta chain. Its antigen remains unidentified. The record originates from a study of graft-versus-host responses after intestinal transplantation. For the study at large: Anti-thymocyte globulin induction was given to all recipients, followed by tacrolimus and steroids for around three years.

The study's findings and limits: Analysis identified GvH clones in recipient marrow, with some appearing first in ileum or blood.

Sequenced by immunoSEQ multiplex PCR; TCRdb stores in-frame clones only, minus some. The data hold more than 65,000 clones, with 75% to 95% observed a single time. The CDR3 sequence is 13 residues long. Trimming left V 2 bases short and J 1 base short, with 6 bases between. CDR1 and CDR2 (germline): MNHEY, SMNVEV (reference sequence). V usage is TRBV27 and J usage is TRBJ2-7; possibly TRBD1 for D (5 bases). The sequence was collected from a human donor who was the organ donor for an intestinal transplant. Material: unstimulated CD8+ T cells sorted from spleen or lymph node cells, obtained before transplant. In DNA form, the CDR3 reads TGTGCCAGCAGTTTACAGGGTTCCTACGAGCAGTACTTC. Translation: CASSLQGSYEQYF.